These 10 T cell receptor beta chains originate from one sample sequenced in a study of blood T cell repertoires in COVID-19. Clones were sequenced by immunoSEQ multiplex PCR, and TCRdb holds only the in-frame ones, with some missing. Of some 260,000 clones in the sample, about 81% are singletons; the top ten hold around 4.1%. Sequencing input: PBMCs or T cells enriched from blood (not recorded which). All receptors come from a man aged 30 to 45 with acute COVID-19.

This clone has more than one count but fewer than ten. This sequence joins TRBV3-1 (or the pseudogene TRBV3-2) and TRBJ1-6; D is unresolved. The length of the CDR3 is 12 residues. V was cut by 3 bases and J by 10 bases, with 7 bases left in between. Germline V gene data show CDR1 as LGHDT and CDR2 as YNNKEL (reference sequence). CDR3 region: CASSQRESPLHF. CDR3 nucleotide sequence: TGTGCCAGCAGCCAGAGGGAATCACCCCTCCACTTT.

The chain combines TRBV7-6 with TRBJ2-2; TRBD1 matches 8 bases. The length of the CDR3 is 16 residues. CDR1 is SGHVS and CDR2 is FNYEAQ in the germline V gene. Trimming took 10 bases from V and 5 from J; bases not matched to a gene: 15. In DNA form, the CDR3 reads TGTGCCACCGGGGGAGCCAGGGGGCGAGATACCGGGGAGCTGTTTTTT. Translating gives CATGGARGRDTGELFF.

V usage is TRBV29-1 and J usage is TRBJ2-2, with 8 bases lining up with TRBD1. Losses at the gene ends were 5 bases for V and 3 bases for J; bases not matched to a gene: 2. CDR3 size: 13 residues. The germline V gene has CDR1 SQVTM and CDR2 ANQGSEA. The CDR3: CSVSGGDTGELFF. In nucleotides, the CDR3 is TGCAGCGTTTCAGGGGGCGACACCGGGGAGCTGTTTTTT.

The chain joins TRBV5-8 to TRBJ1-5; perhaps TRBD1 as D (6 bases). Germline loops: CDR1 SGHTS, CDR2 YDEGEE. The CDR3 extends over 15 amino acids. V was trimmed by 0 bases and J by 0 bases, leaving 7 bases between them. CDR3 in amino acids: CASSLGTDSNQPQHF. CDR3 nucleotides: TGTGCCAGCAGCTTGGGGACAGATAGCAATCAGCCCCAGCATTTT.

The chain uses TRBV6-5 and TRBJ1-3, with D possibly being TRBD1 (6 bases). Germline values: CDR1 MNHEY, CDR2 SVGAGI. The CDR3 has 14 amino acids. V lost 6 bases to trimming and J lost 7 bases, with 16 bases between them. The CDR3 loop is CASRRPGEGNTIYF. CDR3 in DNA: TGTGCCAGCAGAAGACCAGGGGAAGGCAACACCATATATTTT.

The V call is TRBV2, the J call TRBJ2-1, with D unresolved. V lost 6 bases and J lost 8, with 5 bases in between. The CDR3 extends over 10 amino acids. Germline assignment: CDR1 SNHLY and CDR2 FYNNEI. The CDR3 DNA reads TGTGCCAGCAGCACACATGAGCAGTTCTTC. Residues: CASSTHEQFF.

The J gene is TRBJ2-2, the V gene TRBV19, with TRBD2 matching over 7 bases. Germline V CDR1 and CDR2: LNHDA, SQIVND (reference sequence). V lost 4 bases and J lost 0; bases outside the gene matches: 5. CDR3 length: 16 residues. The CDR3 region is CASSTRAGANTGELFF. CDR3 in DNA: TGTGCCAGTAGTACGAGGGCGGGAGCGAACACCGGGGAGCTGTTTTTT. The full variable domain, its missing parts supplied by reference TRBV19 and TRBJ2-2, is DGGITQSPKYLFRKEGQNVTLSCEQNLNHDAMYWYRQDPGQGLRLIYYSQIVNDFQKGDIAEGYSVSREKKESFPLTVTSAQKNPTAFYLCASSTRAGANTGELFFGEGSRLTVL.

V usage is TRBV7-8 and J usage is TRBJ2-3; 9 positions match TRBD2. The CDR3 extends over 19 amino acids. Germline V gene lookup returns CDR1 SGHVS and CDR2 FQNEAQ. J gave up 0 bases and V 6 bases, and 16 bases lay outside the gene matches. The chain's CDR3 is CASRINRLAERPSTDTQYF. CDR3 DNA: TGTGCCAGCAGGATAAATCGACTAGCGGAAAGACCTAGCACAGATACGCAGTATTTT.

This clone showed up just once. The chain uses TRBV6-5 and TRBJ2-5; D unresolved. CDR1 is MNHEY, CDR2 SVGAGI, per germline. CDR3 size: 14 residues. V shed 4 bases and J shed 2 bases, with 11 bases lying between them. The DNA for the CDR3 is TGTGCCAGCAGTTTTTCAGGCCTACAAGAGACCCAGTACTTC. Translated: CASSFSGLQETQYF.

Details on this clone: One end of the junction does not line up with germline, which may come from a read error. J is TRBJ2-5 and V is TRBV7-7; 9 bases fit TRBD1. The CDR3 totals 17 residues. The germline gives CDR1 SSHAT, CDR2 FNYEAQ (reference sequence). CDR3 region: CASSLGRGTGIGETQYF. The CDR3 nucleotides read TGTGCTAGCAGCTTAGGCAGGGGGACAGGGATTGGGGAGACCCAGTACTTC.